Following are 17 T cell receptor beta chains from one sample sequenced in a study of T-cell reconstitution after alpha-beta-depleted transplantation in children. Unique molecular identifiers were used to barcode this TCRbeta library. Using its own MiXCR run on the PCR reads, TCRdb lists one record per CDR3 protein. The sample lists around 490,000 distinct CDR3 sequences, approximately 10% occurring once. The sequencing here drew on PBMCs, mostly from graft donor cells, taken 180 days after TCRalphabeta/CD19-depleted stem cell transplant. These receptors all come from a female patient aged 2-9 years who had a stem cell transplant for aplastic anemia, so the T cells may come from the graft donor.

The chain uses TRBV5-1 and TRBJ1-2; 9 bases align to TRBD1. Germline CDR1 reads SGHRS; CDR2 reads YFSETQ. The J segment lost 4 bases and the V segment lost 0 bases, leaving 4 bases of the junction unmatched. This CDR3 has 15 residues. DNA of the CDR3: TGCGCCAGCAGCTTGGCTACAGGGGGCGGCTATGGCTACACCTTC. Translating it yields CASSLATGGGYGYTF. Full variable domain (remainder filled in from reference TRBV5-1 and TRBJ1-2): KAGVTQTPRYLIKTRGQQVTLSCSPISGHRSVSWYQQTPGQGLQFLFEYFSETQRNKGNFPGRFSGRQFSNSRSEMNVSTLELGDSALYLCASSLATGGGYGYTFGSGTRLTVV.

The rearrangement links TRBV6-2 or TRBV6-3 to TRBJ2-5; possible D gene TRBD1, 5 bases. V lost 7 bases and J lost 5, with 23 bases in between. The CDR3 loop spans 16 amino acids. In germline, CDR1 is MNHEY, CDR2 SVGEGT. CDR3 protein: CASMAGPWEPGETQYF. The CDR3 DNA reads TGTGCCAGCATGGCAGGGCCGTGGGAACCTGGCGAGACCCAGTACTTC.

The chain carries TRBV15 and TRBJ2-1; TRBD2 aligns across 11 bases. This CDR3 comprises 18 residues. Germline CDR1 reads LNHNV; CDR2 reads YYDKDF (reference sequence). V lost 1 base to trimming and J lost 4 bases; unmatched junction nucleotides: 9. CDR3 protein: CATSRGFSGTSGYNEQFF. DNA for the CDR3: TGTGCCACCAGCAGAGGATTTTCGGGGACTAGCGGTTACAATGAGCAGTTCTTC.

The rearrangement links TRBV5-4 to TRBJ2-7; D perhaps matches TRBD2 (6 bases). Germline values: CDR1 SGHNT, CDR2 YYREEE (reference sequence). This CDR3 has 16 amino acids. V lost 0 bases and J 2 bases, leaving 15 bases between the germline ends. The DNA of the CDR3 is TGTGCCAGCAGCTTGGGCGGGACGGATGTCCCCTACGAGCAGTACTTC. Its translation is CASSLGGTDVPYEQYF. Drawing the rest from reference TRBV5-4 and TRBJ2-7, the complete variable domain is ETGVTQSPTHLIKTRGQQVTLRCSSQSGHNTVSWYQQALGQGPQFIFQYYREEENGRGNFPPRFSGLQFPNYSSELNVNALELDDSALYLCASSLGGTDVPYEQYFGPGTRLTVT.

This clonotype was found a few times. The chain combines TRBV7-6 with TRBJ2-5; 9 nucleotides agree with TRBD1. The germline V gene has CDR1 SGHVS and CDR2 FNYEAQ. With 0 bases clipped from V and 5 bases from J, the junction kept 7 bases outside the gene matches. This CDR3 has 16 amino acids. CDR3 region: CASSLADRGPLETQYF. The CDR3 nucleotides are TGTGCCAGCAGCTTAGCGGACAGGGGACCACTGGAGACCCAGTACTTC.

This rearrangement joins TRBV19 to TRBJ2-7; 11 nucleotides match TRBD2. The CDR3 is 16 residues long. V lost 5 bases, J lost 6 bases, and 12 bases stayed unmatched. Germline V gene data show CDR1 as LNHDA and CDR2 as SQIVND (reference sequence). CDR3 nucleotide sequence: TGTGCCAGTAGTGCCAGGGCCCCAACTAGCGGGAGCGAGCAGTACTTC. This codes for CASSARAPTSGSEQYF.

The chain joins TRBV12-3 or TRBV12-4 to TRBJ2-3; D gene ambiguous. V dropped 3 bases and J dropped 4 bases, with 14 bases sitting between them. The CDR3 is 15 amino acids. The CDR3 sequence is CASSFLWSGADTQYF. CDR3 bases: TGTGCCAGCAGTTTCCTCTGGAGTGGCGCAGATACGCAGTATTTT.

Many counts were recorded for this clonotype. This chain links TRBV28 with TRBJ1-2; the D gene is possibly TRBD1 (6 bases). The germline CDR1 and CDR2 sequences are MDHEN and SYDVKM. CDR3 length: 15 residues. The germline V and J ends were trimmed by 6 bases and 4 bases, with 18 bases remaining between them. The CDR3 spells CASRRWDTGTYGYTF. The DNA for the CDR3 is TGTGCCAGCAGACGTTGGGACACTGGAACCTATGGCTACACCTTC.

V usage is TRBV7-9 and J usage is TRBJ1-1; D perhaps matches TRBD1 (6 bases). V lost 4 bases and J lost 5, with 17 bases in between. CDR3 length: 15 residues. Germline V lookup: CDR1 SEHNR, CDR2 FQNEAQ (reference sequence). In DNA form, the CDR3 reads TGTGCCAGCAGCTCCACAGGGCGCCGGGGGACTGAAGCTTTCTTT. Amino acids: CASSSTGRRGTEAFF.

The chain couples TRBV20-1 to TRBJ2-7; 10 positions agree with TRBD2. V trimming: 0 bases; J trimming: 9 bases; junction bases outside the gene matches: 8. Germline V gene data show CDR1 as DFQATT and CDR2 as SNEGSKA (reference sequence). CDR3 length: 14 residues. Here the CDR3 DNA reads TGCAGTGCTAGAGATCCGGGACTAGCGCCTGGGCAGTACTTC. This sequence encodes CSARDPGLAPGQYF.

This clonotype has more than one count but fewer than ten. The chain is built from TRBV11-2 and TRBJ2-1; TRBD2 matches at 13 bases. The CDR3 length is 19 residues. Germline CDR1 reads SGHAT; CDR2 reads FQNNGV. With 0 bases clipped from V and 10 bases from J, the junction kept 15 bases outside the gene matches. The DNA for the CDR3 is TGTGCCAGCAGCTTAGAACTACTAGCGGGAGGGCCAAGGATGCGGGAGCAGTTCTTC. Translated, it gives CASSLELLAGGPRMREQFF.

This clonotype showed up just a few times. This chain's CDR3 is CSARKSGTGKKVDSQYF. CDR3 DNA sequence: TGCAGTGCTAGGAAGTCCGGGACAGGGAAAAAGGTGGACAGTCAGTACTTC. The chain joins TRBV20-1 to TRBJ2-4; TRBD1 agrees at 9 bases. The CDR3 contains 17 residues. Unmatched junction bases numbered 21, after V lost 3 bases and J lost 12 bases. In germline, CDR1 is DFQATT, CDR2 SNEGSKA (reference sequence).

This clonotype was seen more than once but under ten times. The chain joins TRBV7-2 to TRBJ1-4; 8 bases align to TRBD1. Germline CDR1 and CDR2: SGHTA and FQGNSA. V gave up 5 bases and J gave up 7 bases; unmatched junction bases: 6. The CDR3 totals 14 residues. The CDR3 DNA reads as TGTGCCAGCAGCCACAGGGGGGAGGTTGAAAAACTGTTTTTT. It yields the protein CASSHRGEVEKLFF.

This clonotype has ten or more counts. V usage is TRBV4-2 and J usage is TRBJ1-2, with D unresolved. This CDR3 has 14 residues. Germline V gene data show CDR1 as LGHNA and CDR2 as YNFKEQ. The germline V and J ends were trimmed by 0 bases and 3 bases, with 8 bases remaining between them. The CDR3 region is CASSQEPTYYGYTF. The CDR3, as DNA: TGTGCCAGCAGCCAAGAACCCACGTACTATGGCTACACCTTC.

The rearrangement links TRBV5-1 to TRBJ2-7, with 8 bases that match TRBD1. CDR3 length: 15 residues. CDR1 is SGHRS and CDR2 is YFSETQ in the germline V gene. J lost 2 bases, V lost 3 bases, and 7 bases had no gene match. In nucleotides, the CDR3 is TGCGCCAGCAGCTCTAACACAGGGGGGCCCTACGAGCAGTACGTC. Encoded protein: CASSSNTGGPYEQYV.

The sample holds many counts of this clonotype. The rearrangement uses TRBV5-1 and TRBJ2-7, with D uncertain. The CDR3 length is 12 residues. The germline CDR1 and CDR2 sequences are SGHRS and YFSETQ. V lost 2 bases and J 2 bases, leaving 5 bases between the germline ends. The CDR3 protein is CASSFTTYEQYF. Written as DNA, the CDR3 is TGCGCCAGCAGCTTTACAACCTACGAGCAGTACTTC.

There are a few counts of this clonotype. The rearrangement links TRBV7-8 to TRBJ2-3; 7 bases are a match to TRBD2. Germline V gene sequence: CDR1 SGHVS, CDR2 FQNEAQ. The CDR3 runs 17 residues. Trimming cost V 0 bases and J 2 bases; bases outside gene matches: 8. The CDR3 sequence: CASSLANRAGPTDTQYF. The CDR3 DNA reads as TGTGCCAGCAGCTTAGCGAACCGAGCGGGGCCCACAGATACGCAGTATTTT.